This TCR beta chain was retrieved from a study of control samples from healthy donors and cancer patients. Sequencing used immunoSEQ multiplex PCR; TCRdb keeps in-frame clones, though not all of them. The sample shows approximately 30,000 clones, 94% of them seen only once. Germline CDR1 and CDR2: ENHRY and SYGVKD. V was trimmed by 4 bases and J by 1 base, leaving 18 bases between them. This CDR3 comprises 17 residues. The sequence came from a man between 60 and 75 years old in good health. This chain joins TRBV10-3 and TRBJ2-3, with D possibly being TRBD1 (7 bases). Sample: blood. The CDR3 DNA is TGTGCCATCAGTGGAGGCAGGGGGGTTGGAGGCACAGATACGCAGTATTTT. Translation gives CAISGGRGVGGTDTQYF.